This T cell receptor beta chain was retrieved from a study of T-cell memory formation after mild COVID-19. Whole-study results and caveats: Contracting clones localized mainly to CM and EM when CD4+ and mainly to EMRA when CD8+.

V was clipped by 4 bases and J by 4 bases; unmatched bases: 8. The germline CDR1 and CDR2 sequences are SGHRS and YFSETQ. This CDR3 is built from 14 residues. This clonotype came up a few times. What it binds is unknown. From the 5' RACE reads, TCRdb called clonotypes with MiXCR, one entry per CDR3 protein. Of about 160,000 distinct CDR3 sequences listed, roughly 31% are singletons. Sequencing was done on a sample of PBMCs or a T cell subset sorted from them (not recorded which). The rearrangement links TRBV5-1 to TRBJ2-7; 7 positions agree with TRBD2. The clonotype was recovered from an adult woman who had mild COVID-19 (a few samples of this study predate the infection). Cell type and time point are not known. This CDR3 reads CASSPEGTKYEQYF. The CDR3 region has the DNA TGCGCCAGCAGCCCCGAAGGGACTAAATACGAGCAGTACTTC. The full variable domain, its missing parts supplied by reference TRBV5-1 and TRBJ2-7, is KAGVTQTPRYLIKTRGQQVTLSCSPISGHRSVSWYQQTPGQGLQFLFEYFSETQRNKGNFPGRFSGRQFSNSRSEMNVSTLELGDSALYLCASSPEGTKYEQYFGPGTRLTVT.